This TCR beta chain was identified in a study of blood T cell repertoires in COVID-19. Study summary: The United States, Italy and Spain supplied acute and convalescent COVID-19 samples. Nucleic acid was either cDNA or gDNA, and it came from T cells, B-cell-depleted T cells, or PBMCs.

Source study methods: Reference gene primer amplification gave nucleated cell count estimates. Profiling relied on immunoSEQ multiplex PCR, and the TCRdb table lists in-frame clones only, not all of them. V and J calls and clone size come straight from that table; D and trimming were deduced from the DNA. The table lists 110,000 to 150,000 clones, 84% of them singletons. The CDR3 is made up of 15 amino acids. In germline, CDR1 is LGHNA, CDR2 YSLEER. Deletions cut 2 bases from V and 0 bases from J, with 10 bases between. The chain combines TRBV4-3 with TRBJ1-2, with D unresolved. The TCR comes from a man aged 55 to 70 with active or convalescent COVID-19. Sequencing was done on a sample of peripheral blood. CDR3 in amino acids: CASSQLEGSNYGYTF. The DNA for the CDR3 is TGCGCCAGCAGCCAACTCGAGGGATCTAACTATGGCTACACCTTC.